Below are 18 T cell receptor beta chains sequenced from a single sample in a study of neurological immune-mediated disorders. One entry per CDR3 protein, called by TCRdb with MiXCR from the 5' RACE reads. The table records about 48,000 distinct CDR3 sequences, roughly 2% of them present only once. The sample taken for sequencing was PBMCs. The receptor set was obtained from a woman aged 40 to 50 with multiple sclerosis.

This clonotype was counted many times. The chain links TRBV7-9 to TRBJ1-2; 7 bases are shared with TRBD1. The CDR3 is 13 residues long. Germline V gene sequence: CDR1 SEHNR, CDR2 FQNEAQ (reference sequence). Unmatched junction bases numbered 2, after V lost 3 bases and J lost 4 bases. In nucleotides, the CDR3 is TGTGCCAGCAGCTTTTCAGGGGGCTATGGCTACACCTTC. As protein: CASSFSGGYGYTF.

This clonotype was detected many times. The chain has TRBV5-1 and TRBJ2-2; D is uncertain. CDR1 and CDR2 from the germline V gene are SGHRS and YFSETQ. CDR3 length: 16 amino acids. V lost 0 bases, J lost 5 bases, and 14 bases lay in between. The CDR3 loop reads CASSLGPGRRTGELFF. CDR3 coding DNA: TGCGCCAGCAGCTTGGGACCCGGGCGTCGGACCGGGGAGCTGTTTTTT.

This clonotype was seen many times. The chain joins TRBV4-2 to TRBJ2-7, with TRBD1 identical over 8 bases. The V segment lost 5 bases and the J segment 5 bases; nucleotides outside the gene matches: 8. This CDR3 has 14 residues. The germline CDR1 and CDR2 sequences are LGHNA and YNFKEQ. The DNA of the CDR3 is TGTGCCAGCAGCGAAGGGGGACAGGCCGACGAGCAGTACTTC. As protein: CASSEGGQADEQYF.

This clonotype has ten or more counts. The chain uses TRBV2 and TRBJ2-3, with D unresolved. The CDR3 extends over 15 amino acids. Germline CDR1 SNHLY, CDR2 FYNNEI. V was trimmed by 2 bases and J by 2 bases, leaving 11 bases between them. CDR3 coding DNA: TGTGCCAGCAGTGAACTAAATTATCCCACAGATACGCAGTATTTT. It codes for CASSELNYPTDTQYF.

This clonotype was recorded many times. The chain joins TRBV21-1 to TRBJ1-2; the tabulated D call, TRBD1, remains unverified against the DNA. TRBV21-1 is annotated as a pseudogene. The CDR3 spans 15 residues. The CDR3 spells CANPPYRGQEYGYTF. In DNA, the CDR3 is TGTGCCAACCCGCCCTACAGGGGACAGGAATATGGCTACACCTTC.

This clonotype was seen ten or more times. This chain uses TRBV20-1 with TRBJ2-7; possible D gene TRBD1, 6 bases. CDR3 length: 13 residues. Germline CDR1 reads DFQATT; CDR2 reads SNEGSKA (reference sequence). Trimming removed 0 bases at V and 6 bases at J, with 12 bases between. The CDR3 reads CSAREQGGGEQYF. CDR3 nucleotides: TGCAGTGCTAGAGAACAGGGTGGTGGCGAGCAGTACTTC.

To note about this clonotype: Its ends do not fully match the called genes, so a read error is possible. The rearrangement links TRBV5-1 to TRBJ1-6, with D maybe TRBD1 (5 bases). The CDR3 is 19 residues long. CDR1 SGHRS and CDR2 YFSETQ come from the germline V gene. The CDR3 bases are TGCGCCAGCAGCTTGGTAGGACCAGGGTTCAGCATGTCAGATTCAACCCTCAACTTT. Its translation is CASSLVGPGFSMSDSTLNF.

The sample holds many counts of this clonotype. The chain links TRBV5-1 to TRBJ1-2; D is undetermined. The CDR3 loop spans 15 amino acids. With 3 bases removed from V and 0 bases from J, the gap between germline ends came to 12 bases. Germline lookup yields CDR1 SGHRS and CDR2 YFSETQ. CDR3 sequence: CASSSMLSSNYGYTF. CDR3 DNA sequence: TGCGCCAGCAGCTCGATGCTATCTTCTAACTATGGCTACACCTTC.

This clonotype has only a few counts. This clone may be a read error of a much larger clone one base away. The CDR3 sequence is CSARDQGKIQYF. CDR3 sequence (DNA): TGCAGTGCTAGAGATCAGGGTAAAATTCAGTACTTC. This rearrangement joins TRBV20-1 to TRBJ2-4, with a tentative D call TRBD1 (5 bases). Germline loops: CDR1 DFQATT, CDR2 SNEGSKA (reference sequence). The germline V and J ends were trimmed by 0 bases and 10 bases, with 10 bases remaining between them. This CDR3 has 12 amino acids.

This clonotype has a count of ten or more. This CDR3 reads CASSESDTDTQYF. CDR3 in DNA: TGCGCCAGCAGTGAATCAGACACAGATACGCAGTATTTT. The rearrangement links TRBV10-1 to TRBJ2-3; no clear D. In germline, CDR1 is WNHNN, CDR2 SYGVQD (reference sequence). This CDR3 is 13 amino acids long. The V end was cut by 3 bases, the J end by 2 bases, with 6 bases between.

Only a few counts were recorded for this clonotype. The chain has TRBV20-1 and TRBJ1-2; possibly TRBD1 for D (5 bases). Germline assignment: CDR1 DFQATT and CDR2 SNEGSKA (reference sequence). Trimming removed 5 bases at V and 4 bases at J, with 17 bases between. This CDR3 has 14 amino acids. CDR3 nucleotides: TGCAGTGCTTTCGACGTTCCGGGGCCCTATGGCTACACCTTC. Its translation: CSAFDVPGPYGYTF.

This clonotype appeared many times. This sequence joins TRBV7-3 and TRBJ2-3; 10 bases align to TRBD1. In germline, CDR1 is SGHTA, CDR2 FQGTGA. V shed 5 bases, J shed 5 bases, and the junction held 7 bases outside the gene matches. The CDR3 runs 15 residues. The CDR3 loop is CASSLQGQGIDTQYF. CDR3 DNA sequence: TGTGCCAGCAGCCTACAGGGACAGGGGATAGATACGCAGTATTTT.

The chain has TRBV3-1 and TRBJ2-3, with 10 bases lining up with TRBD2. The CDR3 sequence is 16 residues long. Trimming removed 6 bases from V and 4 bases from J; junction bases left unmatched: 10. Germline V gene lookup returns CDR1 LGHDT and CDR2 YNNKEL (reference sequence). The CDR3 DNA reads TGTGCCAGCAGTCCTACGTTAGCGGGGGGTCCAGATACGCAGTATTTT. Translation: CASSPTLAGGPDTQYF.

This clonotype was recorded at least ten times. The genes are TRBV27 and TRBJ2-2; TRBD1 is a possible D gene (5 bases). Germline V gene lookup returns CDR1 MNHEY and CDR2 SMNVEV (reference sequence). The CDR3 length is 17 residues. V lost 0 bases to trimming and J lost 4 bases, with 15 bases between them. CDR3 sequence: CASSLSSWWGFTGELFF. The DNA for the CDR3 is TGTGCCAGCAGTTTATCTTCCTGGTGGGGCTTCACCGGGGAGCTGTTTTTT.

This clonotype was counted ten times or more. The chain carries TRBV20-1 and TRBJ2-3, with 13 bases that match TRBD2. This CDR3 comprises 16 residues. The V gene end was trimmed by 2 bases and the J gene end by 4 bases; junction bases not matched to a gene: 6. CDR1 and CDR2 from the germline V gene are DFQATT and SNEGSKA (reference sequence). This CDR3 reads CSARWGLAGSPDTQYF. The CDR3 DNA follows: TGCAGTGCTAGATGGGGACTAGCGGGGAGCCCAGATACGCAGTATTTT.

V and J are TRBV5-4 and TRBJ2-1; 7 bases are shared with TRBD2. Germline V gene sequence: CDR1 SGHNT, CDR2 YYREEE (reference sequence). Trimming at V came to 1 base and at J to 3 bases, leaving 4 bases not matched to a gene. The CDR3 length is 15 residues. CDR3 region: CASSLTSGVYNEQFF. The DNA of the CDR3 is TGTGCCAGCAGCTTGACCAGCGGGGTCTACAATGAGCAGTTCTTC.

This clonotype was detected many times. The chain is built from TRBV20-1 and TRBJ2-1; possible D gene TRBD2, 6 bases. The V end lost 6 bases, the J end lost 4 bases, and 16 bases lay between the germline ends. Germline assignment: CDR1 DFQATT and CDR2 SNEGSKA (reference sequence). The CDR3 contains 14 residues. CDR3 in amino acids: CSAPAAAGYNEQFF. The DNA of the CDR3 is TGCAGTGCCCCCGCCGCGGCGGGGTACAATGAGCAGTTCTTC.

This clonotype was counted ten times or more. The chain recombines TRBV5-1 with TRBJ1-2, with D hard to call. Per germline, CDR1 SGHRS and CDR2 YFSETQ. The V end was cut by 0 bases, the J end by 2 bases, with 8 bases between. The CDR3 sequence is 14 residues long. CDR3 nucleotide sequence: TGCGCCAGCAGCTTGGGGAAATCCAACTATGGCTACACCTTC. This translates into CASSLGKSNYGYTF.